This TCR beta chain was identified in a study of shared clonotypes between healthy human individuals (dated by TCRdb to about 2020). For the wider study: The cohort included three men and two women between 18 and 49 years of age. For each donor, three plates each were used for CD4 naive and CD4 memory, two plates were used for CD8 naive, and one plate was used for CD8 memory. The study deeply sequenced blood TCR repertoires of roughly five healthy adults to estimate repertoire size and the extent of clonotype sharing between individuals. To increase sequencing depth and limit assay-specific biases, TCR repertoire library preparation and sequencing were carried out by different laboratories using diverse techniques. Leukapheresis yielded between about 0.9 and 9 billion PBMCs per donor.

Beyond this particular receptor, the publication reports: Sampling was limited to blood, and TCR repertoires in tissue likely differ from TCR repertoires in blood. The small number of donors limited the genetic and exposure-history diversity represented. Clonotypes shared by all four sorted-subset donors showed higher generation probabilities than non-shared clonotypes. Around 5.4% of naive CD4, 3.5% of naive CD8, 2% to 2.5% of memory CD4, and 0.4% of memory CD8 clonotypes were shared across several donors. Based on pairwise subsampling, the degree of clonotype sharing among donors was expected to be affected by sequencing depth. Naive subsets generally had larger estimated clonotype richness than memory subsets. Rarefaction of sorted-subset datasets indicated incomplete sequencing despite the large sequencing depth.

The donors were healthy, HIV-negative adults with no recently reported acute infections or vaccinations. Every donor was a Caucasian adult residing in Nashville, Tennessee, USA. CD8 memory samples consisted of magnetically selected CD45RO+ cells combined with CCR7-negative CD45RA+ effector memory (TemRA) cells. After blood collection by leukapheresis, PBMCs were isolated using Ficoll-Histopaque density gradient centrifugation and then cryopreserved in the vapor phase of liquid nitrogen. Analytical flow cytometry was used to check the purity and quantity of each magnetically sorted T cell population. Genomic DNA was isolated from every sorted fraction and measured by UV absorbance on a Nanodrop 2000c. Using the deep immunoSEQ assay, multiplex PCR amplified TCR CDR3 regions from genomic DNA. Genomic DNA extracted from each cell subset was distributed evenly over all wells of several immunoSEQ 96-well plates, and each plate served as one replicate. Each replicate PCR for sorted subsets received around 200 ng genomic DNA, equal to some 32,000 T cell genomes. Purified libraries were quantified with a Qubit 3.0 fluorometer, sized on a Bioanalyzer 2100, and re-quantified with the KAPA Library Quantification kit. Every immunoSEQ 96-well plate was sequenced on a separate single-read 150-cycle Illumina NextSeq 550 flow cell. The published analysis was carried out like this. The immunoSEQ output contained only junctional sequences without quality scores, so filtering could not match that applied to full-length reads. To assign V/J genes and CDR3, sequences were annotated using PyIR, a Python wrapper for IgBLAST v1.9, with IMGT germline references. Any read was removed if the V/J assignment was weak (E-value above 1e-6), the CDR3 was missing, or the read contained stop codons, out-of-frame junctions, or ambiguous translated residues. V3J clonotypes were defined as sequences sharing the same inferred V gene, J gene, and CDR3 amino acid sequence. Percentage overlap between repertoires was calculated by dividing the number of shared unique clonotypes by the size of the smaller repertoire. Three approaches were used to assess repertoire richness: RTK rarefaction, the Chao1 estimator, and Recon v2.1 estimates of unobserved clonotypes. Generation probabilities for all TCRbeta clonotypes obtained by the gDNA method from a handful of donors were computed using OLGA. TCRdb stores this immuneACCESS table with in-frame sequences only. Part of the clones is absent; in the studies checked, under half of the shortfall reflects unresolved V genes, and no reason is known for the rest. V, J and clone size reflect that table, while D and trimming were determined from the DNA. The sample records about 120,000 clones, under 70% of which are singletons. Clones ranked in the top ten supply roughly 24% of the sample.

Regarding this clone: The specificity of this receptor is unknown. The input lacks base qualities; no much larger clone sits a single base away.

Sequencing was performed on memory CD8+ T cells sorted from blood. Sample cell subset or site, as interpreted from the label and publication: CD45RO+ cells pooled with CCR7-negative TemRA cells. This receptor was identified in a woman younger than 45 in good health.

The bases are TGTGCCAGCAGCGTAGCAGGAGTGGGGACTAGCGACGAGCAGTACTTC. It is translated as CASSVAGVGTSDEQYF. The chain is encoded by TRBV9 joined to TRBJ2-7, with TRBD2 matching 10 junction bases. The germline V gene yields SGDLS for CDR1 and YYNGEE for CDR2. The CDR3, cysteine through phenylalanine, is 16 amino acids long. Only the CDR3 DNA stays, 48 bases, in frame from base 1. Germline trimming: 0 bases from V, 5 bases from J; junction bases outside gene matches: 8.